What follows describes a single T cell receptor (beta chain). The antigen is not known. This entry belongs to a study of molecular identifiers for immune sequencing clone quantification. Study outcomes and limitations: Clones above 20 RNA copies contained over 98% of effector molecules but under 1% of naive ones. The sizes of highly expanded clones could be underestimated when identical TCR molecules share a barcode.

Libraries of bulk TCR were made by previously described methods (with listed TCR primers). One entry per CDR3 protein results from TCRdb running MiXCR on the PCR reads. The repertoire holds just under 650,000 distinct CDR3 sequences, with just under 20% as singletons. The sequence derives from a human donor in good health. Some libraries in this study had Jurkat cell RNA spiked in. Sequencing input: naive CD8+ T cells from blood, with Jurkat cell RNA spiked in. Indicated subset: FACS-sorted CD8+CD4-CCR7+CD45RA+ naive T cells.

CDR3 in amino acids: CASSKGQAIPYEQYF. CDR3 coding DNA: TGTGCCAGCAGCAAAGGACAGGCGATCCCCTACGAGCAGTACTTC. The chain joins TRBV7-8 to TRBJ2-7, with TRBD1 matching 7 bases. Germline CDR1 SGHVS, CDR2 FQNEAQ. With V trimmed by 5 bases and J by 2 bases, 9 bases remained unmatched. The CDR3 is 15 amino acids.